This T cell receptor (beta chain) is drawn from a study of cytomegalovirus exposure and HLA in healthy donors. Points from the study as a whole: The authors judged a highly shared variant cluster likely a sequencing artifact.

The PCR had 60 Vbeta and 13 Jbeta primers. Generated by immunoSEQ multiplex PCR, the TCRdb table keeps only in-frame clones and is missing some. The repertoire holds about 89,000 clones, around 74% seen once, with approximately 1.8% in the top ten. This clone was detected only once. Antigen specificity is unknown. With V trimmed by 4 bases and J by 5 bases, 12 bases remained unmatched. This CDR3 comprises 17 residues. The germline V gene has CDR1 SGHDT and CDR2 YYEEEE. The genes are TRBV5-6 and TRBJ2-7; 13 bases agree with TRBD2. Sequences were obtained from PBMCs. The source of this sequence is a male donor in good health and CMV-seronegative. This CDR3 is CASSTLPGLAGVDEQYF. CDR3 DNA sequence: TGTGCCAGCAGCACACTACCCGGACTAGCGGGAGTGGACGAGCAGTACTTC.